This TCR beta chain was sequenced for a study of blood T cell repertoires in COVID-19. Across the study: Specimens from acute and convalescent COVID-19 originated in the United States, Italy and Spain.

The CDR3 runs to 16 residues. The germline CDR1 and CDR2 sequences are MNHEY and SMNVEV (reference sequence). V trimming: 2 bases; J trimming: 0 bases; junction bases outside the gene matches: 6. Here immunoSEQ multiplex PCR was the method, and the copy in TCRdb shows in-frame clones only, minus some. The data contain about 34,000 clones, about 90% of them singletons. This TCR was sampled from a man older than 75 with acute or convalescent COVID-19. Sequenced input: peripheral blood. J is TRBJ2-7 and V is TRBV27; 8 bases are shared with TRBD1. The CDR3: CASSLGRDRLSYEQYF. CDR3 in DNA: TGTGCCAGCAGTTTAGGCCGGGACAGGCTCTCCTACGAGCAGTACTTC.